Sequencing of this TCR beta chain was carried out in a study of blood T cell repertoires in COVID-19. Study-wide background: T cells, B-cell-depleted T cells, or PBMCs supplied cDNA or gDNA.

V shed 4 bases and J 7 bases; nucleotides not matched to a gene: 4. The CDR3 length is 13 residues. Per the germline V gene, CDR1 is SGHTA and CDR2 is FQGNSA. Produced via immunoSEQ multiplex PCR; TCRdb's table is partial and in-frame only. The sample contains 70,000 or so clones, over 75% of which appear only once. V and J are TRBV7-2 and TRBJ1-2; 9 bases map to TRBD1. Sequencing input: peripheral blood. The sequence was obtained from an elderly woman with active or convalescent COVID-19. CDR3 nucleotide sequence: TGTGCCAGCAGCTCCCGGGACAGGGCTGGCTACACCTTC. Translation: CASSSRDRAGYTF. Looking up the rest from reference TRBV7-2 and TRBJ1-2 gives the full variable domain: GAGVSQSPSNKVTEKGKDVELRCDPISGHTALYWYRQSLGQGLEFLIYFQGNSAPDKSGLPSDRFSAERTGGSVSTLTIQRTQQEDSAVYLCASSSRDRAGYTFGSGTRLTVV.